The TCR beta chain described here comes from a study of T cell responses to AZD1222 COVID-19 vaccine. Some clones are missing from TCRdb's copy, which holds only in-frame ones; the method was immunoSEQ multiplex PCR. The table has 75,000 to 100,000 clones, about 88% seen once. The CDR3 totals 18 residues. V lost 0 bases and J lost 0, with 15 bases in between. Germline V gene sequence: CDR1 LGHNA, CDR2 YNFKEQ. The origin of this receptor is an adult in good health. The chain couples TRBV4-2 to TRBJ1-3, with D hard to call. Here the sequenced sample was peripheral blood, taken on day 0 of AZD1222 vaccination. CDR3 nucleotides: TGTGCCAGCAGCCAAGACCCCCCTGGATACATCTCTGGAAACACCATATATTTT. Translating it yields CASSQDPPGYISGNTIYF.